The 3 T cell receptor beta chains below all came from one sample that was sequenced in a study of spatial heterogeneity in lung cancer. TCRdb independently ran MiXCR on the 5' RACE reads; one entry per CDR3 protein. In the table there are 49,000 or so distinct CDR3 sequences, roughly 12% of which are singletons. The time point is: sample taken at primary tumor resection. Extraction of whole RNA from tumor, nontumor lung or frozen PBMC preceded unsorted sequencing. Sequencing was performed on PBMCs, taken at surgery. The receptors shown here come from a female donor with early-stage non-small cell lung cancer.

The chain's CDR3 is CASSQRDYVGEQFF. CDR3 sequence (DNA): TGCGCCAGCAGTCAAAGGGACTACGTTGGTGAGCAGTTCTTC. The rearrangement uses TRBV5-1 and TRBJ2-1; 7 bases agree with TRBD2. The CDR3 spans 14 residues. Unmatched junction bases numbered 11, after V lost 5 bases and J lost 9 bases. Germline-derived CDR1 and CDR2 are SGHRS and YFSETQ.

This rearrangement joins TRBV7-8 to TRBJ2-5, with TRBD1 as a possible D gene (6 bases). CDR3 length: 14 amino acids. Trimming removed 6 bases at V and 6 bases at J, with 17 bases between. Looked up from germline, CDR1 is SGHVS and CDR2 is FQNEAQ. This CDR3 is CASRATGSGKTQYF. In DNA, the CDR3 is TGTGCCAGCAGGGCTACAGGGTCGGGAAAGACCCAGTACTTC.

This clonotype turned up a few times. The J gene is TRBJ1-1, the V gene TRBV27; the D is unclear. CDR3 length: 14 amino acids. V was shortened by 0 bases and J by 2 bases, with 7 bases between the two germline ends. Germline CDR1 and CDR2: MNHEY and SMNVEV (reference sequence). CDR3 protein: CASSLSRGNTEAFF. The CDR3 nucleotides are TGTGCCAGCAGTTTATCGCGGGGAAACACTGAAGCTTTCTTT.